This T cell receptor (beta chain) was recorded in a study of blood T cell repertoires in COVID-19. In the original analysis: Researchers report that nucleated cell counts were estimated from reference gene primer amplification. Sequenced by immunoSEQ multiplex PCR; TCRdb stores in-frame clones only, minus some. That table supplies the V and J calls and clone size; D and trimming were determined from the DNA. In the table there are roughly 250,000 clones, 80% to 85% of which are singletons. The receptor was isolated from a person between 65 and 80 years old with COVID-19, enrolled during active disease. Sequencing was performed on peripheral blood.

The chain's CDR3 is CASSQGAPGFLSRSSYNEQFF. CDR3 in DNA: TGTGCCAGCAGCCAAGGGGCTCCAGGGTTTCTGAGTCGAAGCTCCTACAATGAGCAGTTCTTC. This chain uses TRBV14 with TRBJ2-1; maybe TRBD1 (5 bases). CDR1 SGHDN and CDR2 FVKESK come from the germline V gene. The CDR3 is made up of 21 amino acids. Trimming cost V 1 base and J 0 bases, with 25 bases left between them.